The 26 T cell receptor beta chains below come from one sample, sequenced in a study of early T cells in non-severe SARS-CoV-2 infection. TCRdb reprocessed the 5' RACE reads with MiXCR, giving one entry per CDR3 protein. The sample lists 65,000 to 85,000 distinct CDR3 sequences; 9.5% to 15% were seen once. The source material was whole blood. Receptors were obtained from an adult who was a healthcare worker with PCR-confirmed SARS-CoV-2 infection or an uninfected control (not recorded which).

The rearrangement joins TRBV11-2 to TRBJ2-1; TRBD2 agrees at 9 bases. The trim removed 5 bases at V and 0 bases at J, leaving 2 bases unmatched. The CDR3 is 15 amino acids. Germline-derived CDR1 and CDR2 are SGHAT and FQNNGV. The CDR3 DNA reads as TGTGCCAGCAGCGCACTAGCGGGCTCCTACAATGAGCAGTTCTTC. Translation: CASSALAGSYNEQFF.

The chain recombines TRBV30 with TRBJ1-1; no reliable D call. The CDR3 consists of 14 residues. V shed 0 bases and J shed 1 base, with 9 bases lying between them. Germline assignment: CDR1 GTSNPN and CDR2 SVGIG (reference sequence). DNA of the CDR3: TGTGCCTGGAGTGTATTAGGAAAGAACACTGAAGCTTTCTTT. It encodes CAWSVLGKNTEAFF.

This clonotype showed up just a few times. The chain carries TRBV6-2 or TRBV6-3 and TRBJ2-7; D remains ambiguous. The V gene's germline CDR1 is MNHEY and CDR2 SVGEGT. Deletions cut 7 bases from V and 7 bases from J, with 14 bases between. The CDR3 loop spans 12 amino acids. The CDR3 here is CASKSTPLEQYF. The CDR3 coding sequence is TGTGCCAGCAAATCGACCCCTCTGGAGCAGTACTTC.

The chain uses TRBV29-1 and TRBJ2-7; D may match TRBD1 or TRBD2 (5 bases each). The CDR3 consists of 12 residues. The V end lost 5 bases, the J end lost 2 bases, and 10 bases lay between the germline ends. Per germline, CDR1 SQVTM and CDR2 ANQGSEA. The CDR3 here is CSVQGDTYEQYF. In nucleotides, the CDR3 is TGCAGCGTTCAGGGAGATACCTACGAGCAGTACTTC.

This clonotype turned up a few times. CDR3 region: CASSLRTGGRDEQYF. The CDR3 nucleotides are TGTGCCAGCAGCCTCAGGACAGGGGGCAGGGACGAGCAGTACTTC. This chain uses TRBV12-3 or TRBV12-4 with TRBJ2-7; 11 nucleotides match TRBD1. J gave up 5 bases and V 6 bases, and 9 bases lay outside the gene matches. The CDR3 sequence is 15 residues long.

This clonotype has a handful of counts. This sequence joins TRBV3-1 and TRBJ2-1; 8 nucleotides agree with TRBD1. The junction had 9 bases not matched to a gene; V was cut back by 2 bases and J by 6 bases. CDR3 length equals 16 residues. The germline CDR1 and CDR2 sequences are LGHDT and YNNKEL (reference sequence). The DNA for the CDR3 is TGTGCCAGCAGCCAATGGACAGGGTCAGCGCCCAATGAGCAGTTCTTC. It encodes CASSQWTGSAPNEQFF.

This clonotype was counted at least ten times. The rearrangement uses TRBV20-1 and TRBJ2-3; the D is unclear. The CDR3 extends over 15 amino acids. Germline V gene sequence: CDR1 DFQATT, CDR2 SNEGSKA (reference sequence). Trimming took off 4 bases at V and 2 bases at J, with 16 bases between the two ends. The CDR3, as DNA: TGCAGTGCTAAACGGGCCCCCTCGGTCACAGATACGCAGTATTTT. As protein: CSAKRAPSVTDTQYF.

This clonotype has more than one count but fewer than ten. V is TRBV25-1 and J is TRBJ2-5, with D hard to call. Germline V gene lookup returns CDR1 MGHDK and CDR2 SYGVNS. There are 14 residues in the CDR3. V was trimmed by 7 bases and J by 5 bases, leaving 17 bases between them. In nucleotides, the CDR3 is TGTGCCAGCACCGAAGGTACAAACTGGGAGACCCAGTACTTC. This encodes CASTEGTNWETQYF.

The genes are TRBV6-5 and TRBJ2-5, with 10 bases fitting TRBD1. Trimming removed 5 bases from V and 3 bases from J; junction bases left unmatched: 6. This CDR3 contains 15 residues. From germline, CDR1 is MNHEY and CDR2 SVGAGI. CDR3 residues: CASSLLGQGKETQYF. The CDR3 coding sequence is TGTGCCAGCAGTCTACTGGGACAGGGGAAAGAGACCCAGTACTTC.

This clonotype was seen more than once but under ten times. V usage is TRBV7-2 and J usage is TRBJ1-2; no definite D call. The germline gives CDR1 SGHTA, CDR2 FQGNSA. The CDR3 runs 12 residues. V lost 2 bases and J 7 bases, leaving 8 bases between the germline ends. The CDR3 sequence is CASSLSNSGYTF. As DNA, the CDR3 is TGTGCCAGCAGCTTAAGTAATAGTGGCTACACCTTC.

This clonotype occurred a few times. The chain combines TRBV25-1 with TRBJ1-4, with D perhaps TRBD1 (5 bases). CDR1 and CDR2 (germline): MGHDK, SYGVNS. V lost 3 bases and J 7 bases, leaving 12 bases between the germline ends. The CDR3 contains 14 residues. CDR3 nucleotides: TGTGCCAGCAGTGAGGGGGGGATAACTGAAAAACTGTTTTTT. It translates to CASSEGGITEKLFF.

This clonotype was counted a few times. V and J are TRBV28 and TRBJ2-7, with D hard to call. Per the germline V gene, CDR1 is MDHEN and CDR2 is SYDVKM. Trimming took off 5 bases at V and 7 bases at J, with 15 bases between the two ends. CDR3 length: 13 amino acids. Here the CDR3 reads CASSPVNLWEQYF. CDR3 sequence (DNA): TGTGCCAGCAGTCCCGTAAACCTATGGGAGCAGTACTTC.

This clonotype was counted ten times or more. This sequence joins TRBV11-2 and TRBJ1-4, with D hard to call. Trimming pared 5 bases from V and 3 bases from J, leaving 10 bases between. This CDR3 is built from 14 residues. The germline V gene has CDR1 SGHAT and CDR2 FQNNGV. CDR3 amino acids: CASSPLQANEKLFF. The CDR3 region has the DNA TGTGCCAGCAGCCCCCTGCAGGCTAATGAAAAACTGTTTTTT. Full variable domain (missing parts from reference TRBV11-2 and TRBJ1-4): EAGVAQSPRYKIIEKRQSVAFWCNPISGHATLYWYQQILGQGPKLLIQFQNNGVVDDSQLPKDRFSAERLKGVDSTLKIQPAKLEDSAVYLCASSPLQANEKLFFGSGTQLSVL.

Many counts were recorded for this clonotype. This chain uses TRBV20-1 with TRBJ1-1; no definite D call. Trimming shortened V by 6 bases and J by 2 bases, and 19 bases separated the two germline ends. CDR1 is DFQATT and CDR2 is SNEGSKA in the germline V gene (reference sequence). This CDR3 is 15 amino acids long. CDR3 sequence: CSAESRFGLNTEAFF. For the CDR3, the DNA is TGCAGTGCCGAGTCGCGGTTTGGGTTAAACACTGAAGCTTTCTTT.

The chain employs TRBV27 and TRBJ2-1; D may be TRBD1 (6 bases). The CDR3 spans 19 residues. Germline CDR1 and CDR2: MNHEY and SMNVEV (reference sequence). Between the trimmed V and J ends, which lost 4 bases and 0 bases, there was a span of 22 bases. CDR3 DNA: TGTGCCAGCAGTTCCCAAATTATCCGGACAGCAAGCTCCTACAATGAGCAGTTCTTC. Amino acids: CASSSQIIRTASSYNEQFF.

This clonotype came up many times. This CDR3 reads CASSSLAGGPREQYF. In DNA, the CDR3 is TGTGCCAGCAGTTCTCTAGCGGGAGGGCCACGCGAGCAGTACTTC. The chain employs TRBV27 and TRBJ2-7; 12 nucleotides line up with TRBD2. There are 15 residues in the CDR3. CDR1 and CDR2 from the germline V gene are MNHEY and SMNVEV (reference sequence). V was clipped by 4 bases and J by 6 bases; unmatched bases: 7.

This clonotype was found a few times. The CDR3: CASSIGQVPNTGELFF. Written as DNA, the CDR3 is TGTGCCAGCAGCATTGGACAGGTCCCGAACACCGGGGAGCTGTTTTTT. The V call is TRBV28, the J call TRBJ2-2, with TRBD1 matching 7 bases. The CDR3 runs 16 residues. The ends lost 6 bases at V and 0 bases at J; junction bases unmatched: 7. Germline loops: CDR1 MDHEN, CDR2 SYDVKM.

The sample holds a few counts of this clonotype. CDR3 in amino acids: CASSLAGTVKLYEQYF. CDR3 nucleotides: TGTGCCAGCAGCTTAGCTGGCACCGTGAAACTATACGAGCAGTACTTC. This chain joins TRBV11-2 and TRBJ2-7; D not certain. This CDR3 is 16 amino acids long. Trimming took 1 base from V and 4 from J, leaving 17 bases between them. Germline values: CDR1 SGHAT, CDR2 FQNNGV.

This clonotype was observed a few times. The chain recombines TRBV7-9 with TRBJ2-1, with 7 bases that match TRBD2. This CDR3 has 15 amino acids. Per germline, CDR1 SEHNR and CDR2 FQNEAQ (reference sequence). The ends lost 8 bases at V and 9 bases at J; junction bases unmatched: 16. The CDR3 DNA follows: TGTGCCAGCGAGGACAACGGGAGGCCACCTTCTGAGCAGTTCTTC. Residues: CASEDNGRPPSEQFF.

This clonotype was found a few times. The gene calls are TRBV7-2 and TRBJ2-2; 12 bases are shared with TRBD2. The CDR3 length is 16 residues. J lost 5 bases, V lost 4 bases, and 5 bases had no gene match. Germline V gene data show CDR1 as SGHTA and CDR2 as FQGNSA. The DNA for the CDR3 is TGTGCCAGCAGCTCCGCCGGACTAGCGGGGACCGGGGAGCTGTTTTTT. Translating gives CASSSAGLAGTGELFF.

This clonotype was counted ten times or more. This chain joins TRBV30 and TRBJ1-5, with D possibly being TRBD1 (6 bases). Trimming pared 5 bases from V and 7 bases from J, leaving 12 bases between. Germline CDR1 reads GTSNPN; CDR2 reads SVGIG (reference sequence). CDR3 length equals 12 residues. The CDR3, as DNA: TGTGCCTGGTGCAGGGGAGGACAGCCCCAGCATTTT. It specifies CAWCRGGQPQHF.

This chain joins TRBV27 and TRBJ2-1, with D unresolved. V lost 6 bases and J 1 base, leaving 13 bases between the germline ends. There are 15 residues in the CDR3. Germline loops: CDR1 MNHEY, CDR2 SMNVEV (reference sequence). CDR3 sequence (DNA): TGTGCCAGCAGGTCCCTTGGATCTTCCTACAATGAGCAGTTCTTC. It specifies CASRSLGSSYNEQFF.

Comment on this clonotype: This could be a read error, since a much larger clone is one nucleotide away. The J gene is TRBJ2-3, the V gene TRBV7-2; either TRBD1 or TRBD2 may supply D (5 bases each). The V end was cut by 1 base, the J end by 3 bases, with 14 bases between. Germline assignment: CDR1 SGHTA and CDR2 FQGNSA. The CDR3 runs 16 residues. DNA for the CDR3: TGTGCCAGCAGCTTAGGAGTCAAGAGGGGTACAGATACGCAGTATTTT. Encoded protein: CASSLGVKRGTDTQYF.

The CDR3 coding sequence is TGTGCCAGCAGGGTTGATATAGGCACTGAAGCTTTCTTT. This sequence encodes CASRVDIGTEAFF. J is TRBJ1-1 and V is TRBV2, with D hard to call. Germline CDR1 reads SNHLY; CDR2 reads FYNNEI. This CDR3 has 13 amino acids. Trimming took off 6 bases at V and 4 bases at J, with 12 bases between the two ends.

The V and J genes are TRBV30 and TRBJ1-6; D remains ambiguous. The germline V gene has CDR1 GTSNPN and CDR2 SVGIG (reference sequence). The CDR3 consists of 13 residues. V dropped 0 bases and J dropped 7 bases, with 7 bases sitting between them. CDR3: CAWSVTKNSPLHF. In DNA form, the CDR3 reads TGTGCCTGGAGTGTAACAAAGAATTCACCCCTCCACTTT.

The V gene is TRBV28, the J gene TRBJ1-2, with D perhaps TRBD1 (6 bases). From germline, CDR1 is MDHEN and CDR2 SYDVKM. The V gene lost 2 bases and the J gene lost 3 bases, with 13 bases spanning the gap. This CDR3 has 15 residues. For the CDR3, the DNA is TGTGCCAGCAGTTTACCGGGGGCGGGTTACTATGGCTACACCTTC. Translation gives CASSLPGAGYYGYTF.